Each of the 25 T cell receptor beta chains below was sequenced from the same sample in a study of blood T cell repertoires in COVID-19. The repertoire was sequenced with immunoSEQ multiplex PCR; TCRdb's copy has only in-frame clones and lacks some. This sample has 150,000 to 160,000 clones; 70% to 85% occur once, and the top ten carry about 29%. Sequenced: peripheral blood. These receptors originate from a woman in her sixties with acute or convalescent COVID-19.

The gene calls are TRBV5-1 and TRBJ2-1, with 9 positions matching TRBD2. This CDR3 comprises 15 residues. V shed 2 bases, J shed 7 bases, and the junction held 7 bases outside the gene matches. Germline assignment: CDR1 SGHRS and CDR2 YFSETQ. This CDR3 reads CASSFNLAGKNEQFF. CDR3 bases: TGCGCCAGCAGCTTCAATCTAGCGGGGAAAAATGAGCAGTTCTTC.

V usage is TRBV18 and J usage is TRBJ2-1, with 9 bases fitting TRBD2. CDR1 and CDR2 (germline): KGHSH, LQKENI. The CDR3 runs 16 residues. With 4 bases clipped from V and 6 bases from J, the junction kept 10 bases outside the gene matches. The CDR3 bases are TGTGCCAGCTCACGGCCGGGACTAGCCCATCGCAATGAGCAGTTCTTC. Translation: CASSRPGLAHRNEQFF.

The chain recombines TRBV2 with TRBJ2-2; D unresolved. Between the trimmed V and J ends, which lost 4 bases and 4 bases, there was a span of 13 bases. Germline-derived CDR1 and CDR2 are SNHLY and FYNNEI. The CDR3 is 15 amino acids. This chain's CDR3 is CASSVRTSGTGELFF. In DNA, the CDR3 is TGTGCCAGCAGTGTCAGAACCTCGGGCACCGGGGAGCTGTTTTTT.

J is TRBJ2-3 and V is TRBV19; D may be TRBD2 (6 bases). The CDR3 covers 17 residues. Trimming shortened V by 7 bases and J by 2 bases, and 22 bases separated the two germline ends. Germline V gene lookup returns CDR1 LNHDA and CDR2 SQIVND (reference sequence). CDR3 sequence (DNA): TGTGCCAGTAAAGAAAAGGGCTATGGGGGGAACACAGATACGCAGTATTTT. Translated, it gives CASKEKGYGGNTDTQYF.

The CDR3 bases are TGCAGTGCTAGTGACAGGGGGCGTAGGGATTCACCCCTCCACTTT. This translates into CSASDRGRRDSPLHF. This chain uses TRBV20-1 with TRBJ1-6; 10 nucleotides match TRBD1. The germline CDR1 and CDR2 sequences are DFQATT and SNEGSKA (reference sequence). The CDR3 totals 15 residues. With 3 bases clipped from V and 8 bases from J, the junction kept 7 bases outside the gene matches.

The gene calls are TRBV10-2 and TRBJ2-1, with D hard to call. The CDR3 extends over 16 amino acids. CDR1 and CDR2 (germline): WSHSY, SAAADI. Between the trimmed V and J ends, which lost 0 bases and 0 bases, there was a span of 9 bases. This CDR3 is CASSESGVSSYNEQFF. The DNA for the CDR3 is TGCGCCAGCAGTGAGTCTGGTGTTAGCTCCTACAATGAGCAGTTCTTC.

This clone has just one count. The DNA of the CDR3 is TGTGCCAGCAGTCCCTCTTTGACAGATAACTATGGCTACACCTTC. The encoded protein is CASSPSLTDNYGYTF. The rearrangement joins TRBV28 to TRBJ1-2, with D maybe TRBD1 (5 bases). This CDR3 region has 15 residues. Trimming stripped 5 bases from V and 1 base from J, with 14 bases between. In germline, CDR1 is MDHEN, CDR2 SYDVKM.

The chain links TRBV6-5 to TRBJ1-3; weak D call: TRBD1 (5 bases). This CDR3 spans 13 amino acids. Trimming removed 8 bases from V and 4 bases from J, with 12 bases in between. CDR1 and CDR2 from the germline V gene are MNHEY and SVGAGI. The DNA for the CDR3 is TGTGCCAGCTTAGTGACAGCCGGAAACACCATATATTTT. Amino acids: CASLVTAGNTIYF.

The rearrangement uses TRBV6-2 or TRBV6-3 and TRBJ1-2; tentative D call: TRBD1 (6 bases). Germline lookup yields CDR1 MNHEY and CDR2 SVGEGT. Trimming removed 0 bases from V and 3 bases from J, with 8 bases in between. This CDR3 contains 14 residues. The CDR3 bases are TGTGCCAGCAGTTACTCGACAGGTGACTATGGCTACACCTTC. Its translation is CASSYSTGDYGYTF.

V usage is TRBV14 and J usage is TRBJ1-5; no clear D gene. This CDR3 spans 15 amino acids. Trimming took off 3 bases at V and 0 bases at J, with 9 bases between the two ends. CDR1 and CDR2 from the germline V gene are SGHDN and FVKESK. In nucleotides, the CDR3 is TGTGCCAGCAGCCATCTACAGTATAGCAATCAGCCCCAGCATTTT. It yields the protein CASSHLQYSNQPQHF. Using reference TRBV14 and TRBJ1-5 for the parts outside the CDR3, the full variable domain is EAGVTQFPSHSVIEKGQTVTLRCDPISGHDNLYWYRRVMGKEIKFLLHFVKESKQDESGMPNNRFLAERTGGTYSTLKVQPAELEDSGVYFCASSHLQYSNQPQHFGDGTRLSIL.

This chain connects TRBV2 to TRBJ1-4, with D unclear. V was pared by 6 bases and J by 3 bases, with 11 bases between. The CDR3 loop spans 14 amino acids. CDR1 and CDR2 from the germline V gene are SNHLY and FYNNEI. The CDR3 DNA follows: TGTGCCAGCAGAGCCATTCTGGCTAATGAAAAACTGTTTTTT. Protein sequence: CASRAILANEKLFF.

V gene TRBV9 combines with J gene TRBJ1-3; no reliable D call. The CDR3 covers 15 residues. From germline, CDR1 is SGDLS and CDR2 YYNGEE. V was cut by 0 bases and J by 0 bases, with 7 bases left in between. This CDR3 reads CASSVGVPSGNTIYF. The CDR3, as DNA: TGTGCCAGCAGCGTAGGAGTCCCCTCTGGAAACACCATATATTTT. The full variable domain, its missing parts supplied by reference TRBV9 and TRBJ1-3, is DSGVTQTPKHLITATGQRVTLRCSPRSGDLSVYWYQQSLDQGLQFLIQYYNGEERAKGNILERFSAQQFPDLHSELNLSSLELGDSALYFCASSVGVPSGNTIYFGEGSWLTVV.

There are a few counts of this clone. The chain uses TRBV18 and TRBJ2-6, with D perhaps TRBD2 (5 bases). The CDR3 extends over 18 amino acids. Trimming took off 0 bases at V and 3 bases at J, with 15 bases between the two ends. Germline lookup yields CDR1 KGHSH and CDR2 LQKENI. The CDR3 nucleotides are TGTGCCAGCTCACCACCAAACAGTGGGAGCTTTGGGGCCAACGTCCTGACTTTC. Translating it yields CASSPPNSGSFGANVLTF.

The CDR3 DNA reads TGTGCCAGCAGCCTACAGGGGGCCTATAATTCACCCCTCCACTTT. Its translation: CASSLQGAYNSPLHF. The J gene is TRBJ1-6, the V gene TRBV2; 8 bases are shared with TRBD1. The CDR3 covers 15 residues. Germline-derived CDR1 and CDR2 are SNHLY and FYNNEI. The V segment lost 6 bases and the J segment 2 bases; nucleotides outside the gene matches: 3. Based on the CDR3 plus reference TRBV2 and TRBJ1-6, the full variable domain is EPEVTQTPSHQVTQMGQEVILRCVPISNHLYFYWYRQILGQKVEFLVSFYNNEISEKSEIFDDQFSVERPDGSNFTLKIRSTKLEDSAMYFCASSLQGAYNSPLHFGNGTRLTVT.

A note on this clone: The junction departs from the called germline gene at one end, perhaps through a read error. The chain carries TRBV3-1 (or the pseudogene TRBV3-2) and TRBJ2-3; no clear D gene. This CDR3 is built from 11 residues. From germline, CDR1 is LGHDT and CDR2 YNNKEL (reference sequence). The CDR3, as DNA: TGTGCCAGCAGCTACACAAATACGCAGTATTTT. It yields the protein CASSYTNTQYF.

The V gene is TRBV7-2, the J gene TRBJ1-5; 11 bases agree with TRBD1. The germline V gene has CDR1 SGHTA and CDR2 FQGNSA. The trim removed 1 base at V and 6 bases at J, leaving 5 bases unmatched. The CDR3 extends over 16 amino acids. The CDR3 reads CASSLEGTGGGQPQHF. The CDR3 bases are TGTGCCAGCAGCTTAGAAGGGACAGGGGGTGGTCAGCCCCAGCATTTT.

The chain couples TRBV3-1 (or the pseudogene TRBV3-2) to TRBJ1-2; TRBD1 might be the D (6 bases). V lost 1 base and J lost 4, with 13 bases in between. The CDR3 runs to 15 residues. The germline V gene encodes CDR1 LGHDT and CDR2 YNNKEL (reference sequence). Here the CDR3 DNA reads TGTGCCAGCAGCCAAGGCTACAGGGAGACCTATGGCTACACCTTC. Protein: CASSQGYRETYGYTF.

This rearrangement joins TRBV30 to TRBJ2-3; the D is unclear. Per the germline V gene, CDR1 is GTSNPN and CDR2 is SVGIG (reference sequence). With 2 bases removed from V and 2 bases from J, the gap between germline ends came to 8 bases. This CDR3 has 13 amino acids. The CDR3 DNA is TGTGCCTGGAGTACAATGTTCACAGATACGCAGTATTTT. Translated, it gives CAWSTMFTDTQYF.

As regards this clone: Other nucleotide sequences from this sample produce the same CDR3. The V and J genes are TRBV2 and TRBJ2-3, with 13 bases that match TRBD2. V was pared by 4 bases and J by 3 bases, with 4 bases of the junction left unmatched. Germline V gene data show CDR1 as SNHLY and CDR2 as FYNNEI. The CDR3 consists of 16 residues. In DNA, the CDR3 is TGTGCCAGCAGTGCCTTACTAGCGGGGGGGACAGATACGCAGTATTTT. It encodes CASSALLAGGTDTQYF.

This chain links TRBV6-5 with TRBJ1-2, with D perhaps matching TRBD1 (6 bases). The germline CDR1 and CDR2 sequences are MNHEY and SVGAGI. V was clipped by 7 bases and J by 5 bases, with 20 bases between them. The CDR3 length is 15 residues. CDR3 DNA sequence: TGTGCCAGCAATATGGAGGGGGGGGTGGGGTATGGCTACACCTTC. It translates to CASNMEGGVGYGYTF.

This clone was seen once. This chain connects TRBV4-1 to TRBJ1-1; maybe TRBD1 (6 bases). The V and J ends lost 0 bases and 3 bases respectively, with 14 bases between them. Germline V gene data show CDR1 as MGHRA and CDR2 as YSYEKL. The CDR3 length is 16 residues. The CDR3 DNA follows: TGCGCCAGCAGCCAAGATCCCACCAGGGGCTACACTGAAGCTTTCTTT. As protein: CASSQDPTRGYTEAFF.

This clone was observed a handful of times. The chain links TRBV4-1 to TRBJ2-7; 7 bases are a match to TRBD1. The V gene end was trimmed by 1 base and the J gene end by 5 bases; junction bases not matched to a gene: 5. CDR1 is MGHRA and CDR2 is YSYEKL in the germline V gene. This CDR3 is built from 14 residues. CDR3 nucleotides: TGCGCCAGCAGCCAAGGAGACAGGGCACACGAGCAGTACTTC. This sequence encodes CASSQGDRAHEQYF.

V usage is TRBV7-9 and J usage is TRBJ1-3; perhaps TRBD1 as D (5 bases). V gave up 5 bases and J gave up 0 bases, with 17 bases separating them. Germline-derived CDR1 and CDR2 are SEHNR and FQNEAQ (reference sequence). The CDR3 is 17 residues long. CDR3 nucleotide sequence: TGTGCCAGCAGCCCTAAGAGGAGCGGGGGCTCTGGAAACACCATATATTTT. This encodes CASSPKRSGGSGNTIYF.

The chain uses TRBV2 and TRBJ1-5, with a tentative D call TRBD1 (5 bases). Trimming cost V 1 base and J 3 bases, with 10 bases left between them. CDR3 size: 15 residues. Germline V CDR1 and CDR2: SNHLY, FYNNEI. The DNA of the CDR3 is TGTGCCAGCAGTGAAGGGGGCCACGCCAATCAGCCCCAGCATTTT. Protein: CASSEGGHANQPQHF.

The chain combines TRBV24-1 with TRBJ2-1; 10 bases map to TRBD1. With V trimmed by 11 bases and J by 4 bases, 4 bases remained unmatched. The germline CDR1 and CDR2 sequences are KGHDR and SFDVKD. The CDR3 loop spans 13 amino acids. CDR3 region: CAIPGQGYNEQFF. In DNA, the CDR3 is TGTGCCATCCCGGGACAGGGGTACAATGAGCAGTTCTTC.